These T cell receptor beta chains were read from a single sample in a study of blood T cell repertoires in COVID-19. Measured with immunoSEQ multiplex PCR; TCRdb has only the in-frame clones, and not every one. The profile shows around 260,000 clones, roughly 85% of them singletons. Sample: peripheral blood. These receptor sequences come from a woman between 25 and 40 years old with active or convalescent COVID-19. Each CDR3 is given with its conserved first and last residue. The D gene is left open where the match is weak. The listing skips clone size in some rows; elsewhere it reads once, few, many or a size class.

>-|TRBJ2-1|-|TRBV7-2
CASSAGINSYNEQFF
TGTGCCAGCAGCGCGGGAATTAACTCCTACAATGAGCAGTTCTTC
>-|TRBJ2-3|-|TRBV2
CASSEISGPDTQYF
TGTGCCAGCAGTGAAATTAGCGGCCCAGATACGCAGTATTTT
>-|TRBJ2-5|-|TRBV2
CASSEFPTGRQETQYF
TGTGCCAGCAGCGAATTCCCCACAGGACGCCAAGAGACCCAGTACTTC
>-|TRBJ2-7|-|TRBV10-3
CAISDPGLSYEQYF
TGTGCCATCAGTGACCCGGGACTCTCCTACGAGCAGTACTTC
>-|TRBJ2-3|-|TRBV12-2
CASRSPKGVATDTQYF
TGTGCAAGTCGCTCCCCTAAGGGAGTGGCCACAGATACGCAGTATTTT
>-|TRBJ1-1|-|TRBV25-1
CASSGQNTEAFF
TGTGCCAGCAGTGGACAGAACACTGAAGCTTTCTTT
>TRBD2|TRBJ2-7|-|TRBV14
CASSQGQRGPSYEQYF
TGTGCCAGCAGCCAAGGTCAGCGGGGGCCCTCCTACGAGCAGTACTTC
>-|TRBJ1-1|-|TRBV3-1/TRBV3-2
CASSGTSRLWWTEAFF
TGTGCCAGCAGCGGGACATCCCGGCTCTGGTGGACTGAAGCTTTCTTT
>TRBD2|TRBJ2-7|-|TRBV2
CASIERGGIYEQYF
TGTGCCAGCATTGAGCGGGGGGGCATCTACGAGCAGTACTTC
>TRBD1|TRBJ1-6|-|TRBV19
CASSVSDRVRNSPLHF
TGTGCCAGTAGTGTCAGTGACAGGGTTCGGAATTCACCCCTCCACTTT
>TRBD1|TRBJ1-1|-|TRBV4-3
CASSQRTGGYTEAFF
TGCGCCAGCAGCCAGAGGACAGGGGGCTACACTGAAGCTTTCTTT
>-|TRBJ2-3|once|TRBV5-4
CASSLGSRGTDTQYF
TGTGCCAGCAGCTTGGGTAGTCGGGGCACAGATACGCAGTATTTT
>-|TRBJ1-6|-|TRBV6-4
CASRSTGTMRNSPLHF
TGTGCCAGCAGGAGCACCGGGACAATGAGAAATTCACCCCTCCACTTT
>TRBD1|TRBJ2-7|-|TRBV19
CASSSYRATGDYEQYF
TGTGCCAGTAGTTCCTATCGGGCGACAGGGGACTACGAGCAGTACTTC
>-|TRBJ1-1|-|TRBV25-1
CASKFGWNTEAFF
TGTGCCAGCAAATTCGGGTGGAACACTGAAGCTTTCTTT
>-|TRBJ1-2|-|TRBV21-1
CASSPGGAFSIYGYTF
TGTGCCAGCAGCCCCGGCGGCGCTTTCTCTATCTATGGCTACACCTTC
>-|TRBJ1-4|-|TRBV16
CASSQQVTTNEKLFF
TGTGCCAGCAGCCAACAGGTCACAACTAATGAAAAACTGTTTTTT
>-|TRBJ1-6|-|TRBV6-5
CASSYGGKSPLHF
TGTGCCAGCAGTTACGGGGGGAAATCACCCCTCCACTTT
>TRBD2|TRBJ2-2|-|TRBV7-2
CASSLVGTSSTGELFF
TGTGCCAGCAGCTTGGTCGGGACTAGCAGCACCGGGGAGCTGTTTTTT
>-|TRBJ1-5|-|TRBV6-6
CAPGESRGYSNQPQHF
TGTGCCCCCGGGGAATCTAGAGGGTATAGCAATCAGCCCCAGCATTTT
>-|TRBJ1-3|-|TRBV29-1
CSVGRGGSGNTIYF
TGCAGCGTTGGGCGGGGTGGCTCTGGAAACACCATATATTTT
>TRBD1|TRBJ2-5|-|TRBV7-2
CASSLNGQGASQETQYF
TGTGCCAGCAGCTTAAACGGGCAGGGGGCGTCTCAAGAGACCCAGTACTTC
>TRBD2|TRBJ2-3|-|TRBV5-1
CASSYSGGADTQYF
TGCGCCAGCAGTTATAGCGGGGGCGCAGATACGCAGTATTTT
>TRBD1|TRBJ1-1|-|TRBV6-5
CASSRTGGTEAFF
TGTGCCAGCAGTAGGACAGGGGGCACTGAAGCTTTCTTT
>TRBD1|TRBJ1-2|-|TRBV16
CASSRENRGDGYTF
TGTGCCAGCAGCCGGGAGAACAGGGGTGATGGCTACACCTTC
>TRBD1|TRBJ1-1|-|TRBV5-1
CASSLDRVTEAFF
TGCGCCAGCAGCCTCGACAGGGTTACTGAAGCTTTCTTT
>-|TRBJ1-6|-|TRBV27
CASSLSTNYNSPLHF
TGTGCCAGCAGTCTCTCCACAAACTATAATTCACCCCTCCACTTT
>-|TRBJ2-2|-|TRBV7-2
CASSLRGLGTVHTGELFF
TGTGCCAGCAGCTTACGGGGTCTCGGAACGGTTCATACCGGGGAGCTGTTTTTT
>-|TRBJ1-2|-|TRBV11-1
CASSLGRDGYTF
TGTGCCAGCAGCTTAGGACGGGATGGCTACACCTTC
>-|TRBJ1-2|-|TRBV4-3
CASSQDSRTLDGYTF
TGCGCCAGCAGCCAAGATAGTCGGACACTGGATGGCTACACCTTC
>-|TRBJ2-7|-|TRBV11-2
CASSSLRVLRF
TGTGCCAGCAGCTCCCTCAGGGTCTTGCGCTTC
>-|TRBJ1-2|-|TRBV28
CATAGGGNYGYTF
TGTGCCACCGCCGGGGGGGGGAACTATGGCTACACCTTC
>-|TRBJ1-1|-|TRBV7-2
CASSLGQGPSAFF
TGTGCCAGCAGCTTAGGGCAGGGGCCGAGTGCTTTCTTT
>TRBD2|TRBJ2-5|few|TRBV7-2
CASRRTSGGPRETQYF
TGTGCCAGCAGACGGACTAGCGGGGGCCCGCGGGAGACCCAGTACTTC
>-|TRBJ1-1|once|TRBV19
CASSTRQITTEAFF
TGTGCCAGTAGTACCCGACAGATTACCACTGAAGCTTTCTTT
>-|TRBJ1-2|-|TRBV24-1
CATSDQQGGYTF
TGTGCCACCAGTGATCAACAGGGTGGCTACACCTTC
>TRBD1|TRBJ1-2|-|TRBV19
CASKTSGTGIYGYTF
TGTGCCAGCAAAACTTCCGGGACAGGGATATATGGCTACACCTTC
>TRBD1|TRBJ1-1|-|TRBV6-6
CASSYRDRNTEAFF
TGTGCCAGCAGTTACAGGGACAGGAACACTGAAGCTTTCTTT
>TRBD1|TRBJ1-2|-|TRBV6-1
CASSEDRGQGGYTF
TGTGCCAGCAGTGAGGACAGGGGCCAGGGTGGCTACACCTTC
>-|TRBJ1-6|-|TRBV27
CASSSGSKSYNSPLHF
TGTGCCAGCAGTTCCGGGTCCAAATCCTATAATTCACCCCTCCACTTT
>-|TRBJ2-3|-|TRBV19
CASRLQGRATDTQYF
TGTGCCAGCCGTCTACAGGGAAGGGCGACAGATACGCAGTATTTT
>-|TRBJ1-4|-|TRBV7-2
CASSPQAPGFDEKLFF
TGTGCCAGCAGCCCTCAGGCTCCAGGGTTCGATGAAAAACTGTTTTTT
>TRBD1|TRBJ1-3|-|TRBV6-5
CASSYGDRVPQNTIYF
TGTGCCAGCAGTTACGGGGACAGGGTCCCCCAAAACACCATATATTTT
>TRBD1|TRBJ2-7|-|TRBV29-1
CSAGDRGTYEQYF
TGCAGCGCCGGGGACAGGGGAACTTACGAGCAGTACTTC
>-|TRBJ2-1|-|TRBV2
CASSPTGFAGNEQFF
TGTGCCAGCAGTCCCACAGGGTTCGCGGGCAATGAGCAGTTCTTC
>TRBD1|TRBJ1-1|-|TRBV9
CASSYVGQGNTEAFF
TGTGCCAGCAGCTATGTGGGACAGGGAAACACTGAAGCTTTCTTT
>TRBD1|TRBJ1-1|-|TRBV20-1
CSAGGQGATEAFF
TGCAGTGCTGGTGGACAGGGGGCAACTGAAGCTTTCTTT
>-|TRBJ1-2|-|TRBV7-2
CASSSRGGYGYTF
TGTGCCAGCAGCTCACGGGGGGGCTATGGCTACACCTTC
>-|TRBJ1-2|-|TRBV5-1
CASSLDRANYGYTF
TGCGCCAGCAGCTTAGACAGAGCTAACTATGGCTACACCTTC
>-|TRBJ1-2|-|TRBV6-2/TRBV6-3
CASSYSSGAGGYTF
TGTGCCAGCAGTTACTCGAGCGGGGCCGGTGGCTACACCTTC
>-|TRBJ2-7|once|TRBV18
CASSPQHGAYEQYF
TGTGCCAGCTCACCACAGCACGGGGCCTACGAGCAGTACTTC
>-|TRBJ1-2|-|TRBV19
CASQRGVGGYTF
TGTGCCAGCCAGCGGGGCGTGGGAGGCTACACCTTC
>-|TRBJ1-2|-|TRBV24-1
CATSPGSGYTF
TGTGCCACCAGTCCGGGGTCGGGCTACACCTTC
>-|TRBJ1-4|-|TRBV7-2
CASSFTVATNEKLFF
TGTGCCAGCAGCTTTACAGTTGCAACTAATGAAAAACTGTTTTTT